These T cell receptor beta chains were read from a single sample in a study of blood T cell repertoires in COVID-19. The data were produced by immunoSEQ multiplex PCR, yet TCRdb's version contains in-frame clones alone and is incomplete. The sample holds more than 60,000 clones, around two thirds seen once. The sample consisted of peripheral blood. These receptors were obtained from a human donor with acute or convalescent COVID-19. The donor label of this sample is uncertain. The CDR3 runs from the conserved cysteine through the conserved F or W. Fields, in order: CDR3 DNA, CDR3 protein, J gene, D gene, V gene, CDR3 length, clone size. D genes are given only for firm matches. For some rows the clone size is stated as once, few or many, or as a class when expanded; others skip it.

CDR3 DNA: TGTGCCAGCAGCTTGGGTGCCGGGTGGCTAGGGGAGCTGTTTTTT
CDR3 protein: CASSLGAGWLGELFF
J gene: TRBJ2-2
D gene: .
V gene: TRBV5-6
CDR3 length: 15
clone size: .

CDR3 DNA: TGTGCCAGCAGCTTAAGCGGGAGGTCTATGGAGACCCAGTACTTC
CDR3 protein: CASSLSGRSMETQYF
J gene: TRBJ2-5
D gene: TRBD2
V gene: TRBV7-3
CDR3 length: 15
clone size: few

CDR3 DNA: TGTGCCAGCAGCTTGGCAGGGTTGTCCTACAATGAGCAGTTCTTC
CDR3 protein: CASSLAGLSYNEQFF
J gene: TRBJ2-1
D gene: .
V gene: TRBV11-3
CDR3 length: 15
clone size: .

CDR3 DNA: TGTGCCAGCAGTTTGCCAGGGCCTAGCGGAGCCTACGAGCAGTACTTC
CDR3 protein: CASSLPGPSGAYEQYF
J gene: TRBJ2-7
D gene: TRBD2
V gene: TRBV28
CDR3 length: 16
clone size: .

CDR3 DNA: TGTGCCAGTAAGGAGCGGGTTCCGTACAATGAGCAGTTCTTC
CDR3 protein: CASKERVPYNEQFF
J gene: TRBJ2-1
D gene: .
V gene: TRBV19
CDR3 length: 14
clone size: .

CDR3 DNA: TGTGCCAGCAGCTTAGCAAGGACAGGGGGCGGAGACATTCAGTACTTC
CDR3 protein: CASSLARTGGGDIQYF
J gene: TRBJ2-4
D gene: TRBD1
V gene: TRBV7-2
CDR3 length: 16
clone size: .

CDR3 DNA: TGTGCCAGCTCATCGGGACAGGGATTTACCAATGAGCAGTTCTTC
CDR3 protein: CASSSGQGFTNEQFF
J gene: TRBJ2-1
D gene: TRBD1
V gene: TRBV18
CDR3 length: 15
clone size: .

CDR3 DNA: TGTGCCAGCAGTGACTCCCCGACAGCAAACTATGGCTACACCTTC
CDR3 protein: CASSDSPTANYGYTF
J gene: TRBJ1-2
D gene: .
V gene: TRBV2
CDR3 length: 15
clone size: .

CDR3 DNA: TGTGCTAGCAGCTTAGTTAGCCAAGAGACCCAGTACTTC
CDR3 protein: CASSLVSQETQYF
J gene: TRBJ2-5
D gene: .
V gene: TRBV7-7
CDR3 length: 13
clone size: .

CDR3 DNA: TGCGCCAGCTCCCTGTACAGGGGAAGCGCTGAAGCTTTCTTT
CDR3 protein: CASSLYRGSAEAFF
J gene: TRBJ1-1
D gene: TRBD1
V gene: TRBV5-1
CDR3 length: 14
clone size: .

CDR3 DNA: TGTGCCAGCAGTTCCCGGGATTTACCTGTAAACATTCAGTACTTC
CDR3 protein: CASSSRDLPVNIQYF
J gene: TRBJ2-4
D gene: .
V gene: TRBV27
CDR3 length: 15
clone size: .

CDR3 DNA: TGTGCCAGCAGTGGGGGGCCCGGCTACACCTTC
CDR3 protein: CASSGGPGYTF
J gene: TRBJ1-2
D gene: .
V gene: TRBV2
CDR3 length: 11
clone size: .

CDR3 DNA: TGTGCCAGCAGCTTGTTCGGGGATAAGCCCCAGCATTTT
CDR3 protein: CASSLFGDKPQHF
J gene: TRBJ1-5
D gene: .
V gene: TRBV5-4
CDR3 length: 13
clone size: .

CDR3 DNA: TGTGCCAGCAGCTTGGTATCCGCCAAAAACATTCAGTACTTC
CDR3 protein: CASSLVSAKNIQYF
J gene: TRBJ2-4
D gene: .
V gene: TRBV5-6
CDR3 length: 14
clone size: .

CDR3 DNA: TGTGCCAGCTTCGAGGGGCGACCTAGCGTATCGGATACGCAGTATTTT
CDR3 protein: CASFEGRPSVSDTQYF
J gene: TRBJ2-3
D gene: .
V gene: TRBV28
CDR3 length: 16
clone size: .

CDR3 DNA: TGTGCCAGCAGCCGGACAGGGGGCTACTACGAGCAGTACTTC
CDR3 protein: CASSRTGGYYEQYF
J gene: TRBJ2-7
D gene: TRBD1
V gene: TRBV9
CDR3 length: 14
clone size: .

CDR3 DNA: TGCGCCAGCAGCCAAGATTATCGAGCGGGAGTGCTTTACGAGCAGTACTTC
CDR3 protein: CASSQDYRAGVLYEQYF
J gene: TRBJ2-7
D gene: TRBD2
V gene: TRBV4-3
CDR3 length: 17
clone size: once

CDR3 DNA: TGTGCCAGCAGCATGACAGGGACGGGCGAGCAGTACTTC
CDR3 protein: CASSMTGTGEQYF
J gene: TRBJ2-7
D gene: TRBD1
V gene: TRBV9
CDR3 length: 13
clone size: .

CDR3 DNA: TGCGCCAGCAGCCAAGACGGGGGGGCAACCGGGGAGCTGTTTTTT
CDR3 protein: CASSQDGGATGELFF
J gene: TRBJ2-2
D gene: TRBD2
V gene: TRBV4-1
CDR3 length: 15
clone size: .

CDR3 DNA: TGCGCCAGCAGCTCCCAGGGGACCTACGAGCAGTACTTC
CDR3 protein: CASSSQGTYEQYF
J gene: TRBJ2-7
D gene: .
V gene: TRBV5-1
CDR3 length: 13
clone size: .

CDR3 DNA: TGTGCCAGCAGCCAAGAAACAGGGGGCAATCAGCCCCAGCATTTT
CDR3 protein: CASSQETGGNQPQHF
J gene: TRBJ1-5
D gene: TRBD1
V gene: TRBV3-1/TRBV3-2
CDR3 length: 15
clone size: .

CDR3 DNA: TGTGCCAGCAGCTTAGGATTCAGGGCCTACAATGAGCAGTTCTTC
CDR3 protein: CASSLGFRAYNEQFF
J gene: TRBJ2-1
D gene: .
V gene: TRBV11-2
CDR3 length: 15
clone size: .

CDR3 DNA: TGTGCCAGCTCCCCCGACGGGGGGGCCGAAGATACGCAGTATTTT
CDR3 protein: CASSPDGGAEDTQYF
J gene: TRBJ2-3
D gene: TRBD2
V gene: TRBV4-2
CDR3 length: 15
clone size: .

CDR3 DNA: TGTGCCAGCAGTTGGGCAGTCAGTTTCCAAGAGACCCAGTACTTC
CDR3 protein: CASSWAVSFQETQYF
J gene: TRBJ2-5
D gene: .
V gene: TRBV25-1
CDR3 length: 15
clone size: .

CDR3 DNA: TGTGCCAGCAGCTTTGGACTTGGGGGCACTGGAAACACCATATATTTT
CDR3 protein: CASSFGLGGTGNTIYF
J gene: TRBJ1-3
D gene: .
V gene: TRBV7-9
CDR3 length: 16
clone size: .

CDR3 DNA: TGTGCCAGCAGTGGTCCCCCGGCGACGAGGCAGCCCCAGCATTTT
CDR3 protein: CASSGPPATRQPQHF
J gene: TRBJ1-5
D gene: .
V gene: TRBV28
CDR3 length: 15
clone size: .

CDR3 DNA: TGTGCCAGCAGCCAAGATCTGATGGCAGCCAAAAACATTCAGTACTTC
CDR3 protein: CASSQDLMAAKNIQYF
J gene: TRBJ2-4
D gene: .
V gene: TRBV3-1/TRBV3-2
CDR3 length: 16
clone size: .

CDR3 DNA: TGTGCCAGCAGTCCCCCGGGGGGCCGGGGTACGCAGTATTTT
CDR3 protein: CASSPPGGRGTQYF
J gene: TRBJ2-3
D gene: .
V gene: TRBV28
CDR3 length: 14
clone size: few

CDR3 DNA: TGTGCCAGCAGCCTACAGGGTGGGACTAATGAAAAACTGTTTTTT
CDR3 protein: CASSLQGGTNEKLFF
J gene: TRBJ1-4
D gene: .
V gene: TRBV7-2
CDR3 length: 15
clone size: once

CDR3 DNA: TGTGCCAGCAGCCCGTACACCGGGGAGCTGTTTTTT
CDR3 protein: CASSPYTGELFF
J gene: TRBJ2-2
D gene: .
V gene: TRBV3-1/TRBV3-2
CDR3 length: 12
clone size: few

CDR3 DNA: TGTGCCAGCCAGACTGGCCAAGAGACCCAGTACTTC
CDR3 protein: CASQTGQETQYF
J gene: TRBJ2-5
D gene: .
V gene: TRBV6-1
CDR3 length: 12
clone size: .

CDR3 DNA: TGTGCCAGCACTGAGCAGGGTGATGAGCAGTTCTTC
CDR3 protein: CASTEQGDEQFF
J gene: TRBJ2-1
D gene: .
V gene: TRBV28
CDR3 length: 12
clone size: .

CDR3 DNA: TGTGCCAGCAGCTTGAGGACTAGATTCACCGGGGAGCTGTTTTTT
CDR3 protein: CASSLRTRFTGELFF
J gene: TRBJ2-2
D gene: TRBD2
V gene: TRBV5-6
CDR3 length: 15
clone size: .

CDR3 DNA: TGTGCCAGCAGACTCGGGACAGGAAGTAATTCACCCCTCCACTTT
CDR3 protein: CASRLGTGSNSPLHF
J gene: TRBJ1-6
D gene: TRBD1
V gene: TRBV7-3
CDR3 length: 15
clone size: .

CDR3 DNA: TGTGCCAGCAGCTTAACAATGCCCAATAATTCACCCCTCCACTTT
CDR3 protein: CASSLTMPNNSPLHF
J gene: TRBJ1-6
D gene: .
V gene: TRBV7-8
CDR3 length: 15
clone size: .

CDR3 DNA: TGTGCCTGGAGGGGTCCCGGGACTAGTACCGAGACCCAGTACTTC
CDR3 protein: CAWRGPGTSTETQYF
J gene: TRBJ2-5
D gene: TRBD2
V gene: TRBV30
CDR3 length: 15
clone size: .

CDR3 DNA: TGCGCCAGCAGCCCCGGACTAGCGGGGGCTAGGAACACCGGGGAGCTGTTTTTT
CDR3 protein: CASSPGLAGARNTGELFF
J gene: TRBJ2-2
D gene: TRBD2
V gene: TRBV5-1
CDR3 length: 18
clone size: .

CDR3 DNA: TGTGCCTGGAAACCTCCGGGACAGGGGATATATGGCTACACCTTC
CDR3 protein: CAWKPPGQGIYGYTF
J gene: TRBJ1-2
D gene: TRBD1
V gene: TRBV30
CDR3 length: 15
clone size: few

CDR3 DNA: TGTGCCTGGAGTGGGAGCTTGAACACTGAAGCTTTCTTT
CDR3 protein: CAWSGSLNTEAFF
J gene: TRBJ1-1
D gene: .
V gene: TRBV30
CDR3 length: 13
clone size: .

CDR3 DNA: TGTGCCAGCAGCCAGTGGGCCCCAGATACGCAGTATTTT
CDR3 protein: CASSQWAPDTQYF
J gene: TRBJ2-3
D gene: .
V gene: TRBV7-3
CDR3 length: 13
clone size: once

CDR3 DNA: TGCAGCGTTGAAGATAGCGGGGCCTCCTACAATGAGCAGTTCTTC
CDR3 protein: CSVEDSGASYNEQFF
J gene: TRBJ2-1
D gene: TRBD2
V gene: TRBV29-1
CDR3 length: 15
clone size: once

CDR3 DNA: TGTGCCCTAGAGGAGGGGTCACCCCTCCACTTT
CDR3 protein: CALEEGSPLHF
J gene: TRBJ1-6
D gene: .
V gene: TRBV30
CDR3 length: 11
clone size: .

CDR3 DNA: TGTGCCAGCAGTTCCGCGAGCTCCTATAATTCACCCCTCCACTTT
CDR3 protein: CASSSASSYNSPLHF
J gene: TRBJ1-6
D gene: .
V gene: TRBV6-6
CDR3 length: 15
clone size: few

CDR3 DNA: TGTGCCAGCAGCTTCCGGACAGGGCGGGCGGCCAAAAACATTCAGTACTTC
CDR3 protein: CASSFRTGRAAKNIQYF
J gene: TRBJ2-4
D gene: TRBD1
V gene: TRBV9
CDR3 length: 17
clone size: .

CDR3 DNA: TGTGCCAGCAGTTTCCGGGCAACTAATGAAAAACTGTTTTTT
CDR3 protein: CASSFRATNEKLFF
J gene: TRBJ1-4
D gene: .
V gene: TRBV28
CDR3 length: 14
clone size: .

CDR3 DNA: TGCGCCAGCAGCTTGGCCGCGGGGGGCCTAGAGACCCAGTACTTC
CDR3 protein: CASSLAAGGLETQYF
J gene: TRBJ2-5
D gene: TRBD2
V gene: TRBV5-1
CDR3 length: 15
clone size: once

CDR3 DNA: TGTGCCAGCCGAGTGGGGACACCAGGGTCACCCCTCCACTTT
CDR3 protein: CASRVGTPGSPLHF
J gene: TRBJ1-6
D gene: .
V gene: TRBV6-5
CDR3 length: 14
clone size: .

CDR3 DNA: TGTGCCTGGAGTCCGGGACTAGCGGGGGAGCAGTACTTC
CDR3 protein: CAWSPGLAGEQYF
J gene: TRBJ2-7
D gene: TRBD2
V gene: TRBV30
CDR3 length: 13
clone size: few

CDR3 DNA: TGTGCCAGCAGCTTGGATGAGGGGGCCGATTCACCCCTCCACTTT
CDR3 protein: CASSLDEGADSPLHF
J gene: TRBJ1-6
D gene: TRBD1
V gene: TRBV5-6
CDR3 length: 15
clone size: .

CDR3 DNA: TGTGCCAGCAGTTACGGGCTAGCGATCGAGCAGTACTTC
CDR3 protein: CASSYGLAIEQYF
J gene: TRBJ2-7
D gene: .
V gene: TRBV6-2/TRBV6-3
CDR3 length: 13
clone size: .

CDR3 DNA: TGTGCCAGCAGCCACAGGTCTCCCGAAGCTTTCTTT
CDR3 protein: CASSHRSPEAFF
J gene: TRBJ1-1
D gene: .
V gene: TRBV6-2/TRBV6-3
CDR3 length: 12
clone size: few

CDR3 DNA: TGTGCCAGCAGCCAAGGACAGAACACTGAAGCTTTCTTT
CDR3 protein: CASSQGQNTEAFF
J gene: TRBJ1-1
D gene: .
V gene: TRBV14
CDR3 length: 13
clone size: few

CDR3 DNA: TGTGCCAGCAGTTTTCTAAGCGGGGATACCTACGAGCAGTACTTC
CDR3 protein: CASSFLSGDTYEQYF
J gene: TRBJ2-7
D gene: TRBD2
V gene: TRBV28
CDR3 length: 15
clone size: .

CDR3 DNA: TGTGCCAGCAGCCCCTACAGGGCGCATGGCTACACCTTC
CDR3 protein: CASSPYRAHGYTF
J gene: TRBJ1-2
D gene: .
V gene: TRBV11-2
CDR3 length: 13
clone size: .

CDR3 DNA: TGTGCCAGCACTCCCTGGGGGGGCAGGAGCGGGACCTCCTACAATGAGCAGTTCTTC
CDR3 protein: CASTPWGGRSGTSYNEQFF
J gene: TRBJ2-1
D gene: .
V gene: TRBV28
CDR3 length: 19
clone size: .